The T cell receptor (beta chain) described here comes from a study of cytomegalovirus exposure and HLA in healthy donors. The PCR was carried out with 60 Vbeta primers and 13 Jbeta primers. The table came from immunoSEQ multiplex PCR; TCRdb's copy has only in-frame clones and leaves some out. The table shows 110,000 to 150,000 clones, with around two thirds occurring only once. Of note for this clone: The antigen is not known.

Study results and caveats: In a later analysis, donors in an Asian-associated ancestry cluster reportedly had fewer N-insertions in productive TCRs than the cohort mean.

V lost 3 bases, J lost 1 base, and 9 bases stayed unmatched. CDR1 is SGHNT and CDR2 is YYREEE in the germline V gene (reference sequence). There are 16 residues in the CDR3. The material sequenced was PBMCs. The TCR sequence derives from a woman aged 55 to 70 in good health and CMV-seropositive. The chain carries TRBV5-4 and TRBJ2-5; 7 nucleotides align to TRBD1. The CDR3 here is CASSSADRWGQETQYF. The CDR3 coding sequence is TGTGCCAGCAGCTCGGCGGACAGGTGGGGCCAAGAGACCCAGTACTTC. Combining the CDR3 with reference TRBV5-4 and TRBJ2-5 gives the whole variable domain ETGVTQSPTHLIKTRGQQVTLRCSSQSGHNTVSWYQQALGQGPQFIFQYYREEENGRGNFPPRFSGLQFPNYSSELNVNALELDDSALYLCASSSADRWGQETQYFGPGTRLLVL.